The 6 T cell receptor beta chains listed next were all sequenced from one sample in a study of blood T cells in healthy people across ages. Combining a sample-barcoded 5' primer with a J-beta primer mix, a second PCR ran for roughly 7 to 12 cycles. TCRdb re-analysed the 5' RACE reads in MiXCR, keeping a single row per CDR3 protein. Among 1.5 million to 2 million distinct CDR3 sequences, around 50% were seen once, and the ten largest hold over 2%. The sample taken for sequencing was blood. These receptors were taken from a woman in her forties in good health.

The chain recombines TRBV12-3 or TRBV12-4 with TRBJ2-3; 7 nucleotides agree with TRBD2. V was pared by 1 base and J by 0 bases, with 13 bases of the junction left unmatched. The CDR3 loop spans 19 amino acids. Here the CDR3 reads CASSLGSRRGRSSTDTQYF. The CDR3 DNA follows: TGTGCCAGCAGTTTAGGGTCAAGGCGGGGGAGATCTAGCACAGATACGCAGTATTTT.

This clonotype was observed a single time. The genes are TRBV9 and TRBJ2-1; D is unresolved. The V end lost 3 bases, the J end lost 8 bases, and 12 bases lay between the germline ends. Germline V CDR1 and CDR2: SGDLS, YYNGEE. CDR3 size: 13 residues. CDR3 loop: CASSATPIDEQFF. CDR3 nucleotides: TGTGCCAGCAGCGCGACCCCAATTGATGAGCAGTTCTTC.

V usage is TRBV29-1 and J usage is TRBJ2-7, with 7 nucleotides matching TRBD2. With 7 bases clipped from V and 4 bases from J, the junction kept 13 bases outside the gene matches. The germline V gene has CDR1 SQVTM and CDR2 ANQGSEA. CDR3 length equals 14 residues. CDR3 nucleotides: TGCAGCGCCTCTACCGGGACTACGATTTACGAGCAGTACTTC. It specifies CSASTGTTIYEQYF.

CDR3 sequence reads: CASSPRTETRETQYF. CDR3 coding DNA: TGCGCCAGCAGCCCCAGGACTGAAACGAGGGAGACCCAGTACTTC. This rearrangement joins TRBV5-1 to TRBJ2-7; TRBD2 might be the D (5 bases). The last part of the DNA fits TRBJ2-5 better; the J call may be wrong. The CDR3 loop spans 15 amino acids. Germline-derived CDR1 and CDR2 are SGHRS and YFSETQ.

The J gene is TRBJ2-1, the V gene TRBV7-9, with D tentatively TRBD1 (6 bases). The V and J ends lost 1 base and 5 bases respectively, with 9 bases between them. Germline V gives CDR1 SEHNR, CDR2 FQNEAQ (reference sequence). This CDR3 is 14 amino acids long. The DNA for the CDR3 is TGTGCCAGCAGCTTAGGGGACATCGACAATGAGCAGTTCTTC. Translation gives CASSLGDIDNEQFF.

There are a few counts of this clonotype. The chain employs TRBV24-1 and TRBJ2-7; no clear D gene. The J call may not be correct, given that the DNA end is closer to TRBJ2-5. The CDR3 sequence is 12 residues long. The germline CDR1 and CDR2 sequences are KGHDR and SFDVKD. This CDR3 is CATSDFKETQYF. In DNA form, the CDR3 reads TGTGCCACCAGTGATTTTAAAGAGACCCAGTACTTC.